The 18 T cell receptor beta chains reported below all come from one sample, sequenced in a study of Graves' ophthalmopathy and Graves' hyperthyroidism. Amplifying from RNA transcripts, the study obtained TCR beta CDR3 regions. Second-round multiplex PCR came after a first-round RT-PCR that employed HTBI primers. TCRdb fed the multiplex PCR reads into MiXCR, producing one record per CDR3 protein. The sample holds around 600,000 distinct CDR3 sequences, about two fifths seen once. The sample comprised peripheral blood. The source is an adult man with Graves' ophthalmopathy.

CDR3 in amino acids: CASSWTGRGTVGPLHF. Here the CDR3 DNA reads TGTGCCAGCAGCTGGACAGGGAGAGGGACAGTGGGTCCCCTCCACTTT. V gene TRBV2 combines with J gene TRBJ1-6, with 8 bases fitting TRBD1. The CDR3 contains 16 residues. V lost 6 bases, J lost 13 bases, and 17 bases stayed unmatched. Germline V gene sequence: CDR1 SNHLY, CDR2 FYNNEI.

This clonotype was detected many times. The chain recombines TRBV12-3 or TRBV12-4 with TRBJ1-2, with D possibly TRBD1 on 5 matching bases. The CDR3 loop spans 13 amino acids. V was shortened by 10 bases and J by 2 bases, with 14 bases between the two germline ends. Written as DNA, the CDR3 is TGTGCCAACTCACCAGGGTCCAACTATGGCTACACCTTC. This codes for CANSPGSNYGYTF.

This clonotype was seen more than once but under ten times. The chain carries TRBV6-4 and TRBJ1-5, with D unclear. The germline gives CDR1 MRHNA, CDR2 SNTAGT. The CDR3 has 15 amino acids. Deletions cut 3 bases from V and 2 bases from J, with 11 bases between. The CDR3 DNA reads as TGTGCCAGCAGTGAGAGAGCAGGAGGCAATCAGCCCCAGCATTTT. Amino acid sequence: CASSERAGGNQPQHF.

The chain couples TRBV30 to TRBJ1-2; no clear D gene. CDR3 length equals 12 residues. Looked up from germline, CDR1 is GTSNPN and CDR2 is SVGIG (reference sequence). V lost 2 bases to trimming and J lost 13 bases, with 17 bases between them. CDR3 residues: CAWSLISGNFTF. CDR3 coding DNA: TGTGCCTGGAGTCTAATCAGCGGGAACTTCACCTTC.

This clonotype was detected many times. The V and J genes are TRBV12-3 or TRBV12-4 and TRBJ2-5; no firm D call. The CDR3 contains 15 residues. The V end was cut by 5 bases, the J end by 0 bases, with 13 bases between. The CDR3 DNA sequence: TGTGCCAGCAGTGCCTCGCGGATGTACCAAGAGACCCAGTACTTC. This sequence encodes CASSASRMYQETQYF.

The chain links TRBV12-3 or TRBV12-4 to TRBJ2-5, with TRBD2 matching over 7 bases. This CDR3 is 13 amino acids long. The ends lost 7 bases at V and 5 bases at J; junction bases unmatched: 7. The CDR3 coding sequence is TGTGCCAGCACCCTAGCGGATAGGGAGACCCAGTACTTC. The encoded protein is CASTLADRETQYF.

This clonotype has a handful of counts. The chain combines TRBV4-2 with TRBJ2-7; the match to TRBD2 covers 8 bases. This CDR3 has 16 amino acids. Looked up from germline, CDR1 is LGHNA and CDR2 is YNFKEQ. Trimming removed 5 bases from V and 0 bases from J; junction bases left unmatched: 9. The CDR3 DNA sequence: TGTGCCAGCAGCTTGGCAACGGGGGGGAGCTCCTACGAGCAGTACTTC. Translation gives CASSLATGGSSYEQYF.

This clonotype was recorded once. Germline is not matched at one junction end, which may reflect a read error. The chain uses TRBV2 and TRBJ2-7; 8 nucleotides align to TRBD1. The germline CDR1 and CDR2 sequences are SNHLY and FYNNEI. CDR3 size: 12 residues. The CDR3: CASTTKTGVVDF. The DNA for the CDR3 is TGTGCCAGCACAACCAAGACAGGGGTGGTGGACTTC.

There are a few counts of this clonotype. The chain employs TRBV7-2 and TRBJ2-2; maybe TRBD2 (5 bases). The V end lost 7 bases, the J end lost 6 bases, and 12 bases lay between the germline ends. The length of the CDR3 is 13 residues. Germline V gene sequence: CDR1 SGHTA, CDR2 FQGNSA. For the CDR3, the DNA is TGTGCCAGCACCAATACTAGAGCCGGGGAGCTGTTTTTT. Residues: CASTNTRAGELFF.

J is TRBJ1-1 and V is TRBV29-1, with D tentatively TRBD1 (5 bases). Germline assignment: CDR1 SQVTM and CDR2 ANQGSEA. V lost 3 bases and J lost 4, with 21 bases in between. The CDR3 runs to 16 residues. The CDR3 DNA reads TGCAGCGTTGACCAGGGCGAAGGCGGGGGTAGCACTGAAGCTTTCTTT. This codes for CSVDQGEGGGSTEAFF.

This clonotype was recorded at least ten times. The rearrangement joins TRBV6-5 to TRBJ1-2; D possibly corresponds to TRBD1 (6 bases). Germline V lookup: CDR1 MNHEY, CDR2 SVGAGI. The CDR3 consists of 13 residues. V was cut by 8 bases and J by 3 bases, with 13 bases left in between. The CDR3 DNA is TGTGCCAGCGCTGAGGGGGTGGACTATGGCTACACCTTC. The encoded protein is CASAEGVDYGYTF.

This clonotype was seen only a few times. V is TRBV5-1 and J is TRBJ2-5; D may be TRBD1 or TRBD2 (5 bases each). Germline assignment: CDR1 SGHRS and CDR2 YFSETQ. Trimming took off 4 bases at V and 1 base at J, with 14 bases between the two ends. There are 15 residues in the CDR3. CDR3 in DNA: TGCGCCAGCAGCGCCATCCCGGGGCCCCAAGAGACCCAGTACTTC. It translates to CASSAIPGPQETQYF.

CDR3 residues: CATSDPSSGANVLTF. The CDR3 region has the DNA TGTGCCACCAGTGATCCAAGCTCTGGGGCCAACGTCCTGACTTTC. The genes are TRBV24-1 and TRBJ2-6; D remains unclear. Germline lookup yields CDR1 KGHDR and CDR2 SFDVKD. V lost 3 bases, J lost 0 bases, and 5 bases lay in between. This CDR3 region has 15 residues.

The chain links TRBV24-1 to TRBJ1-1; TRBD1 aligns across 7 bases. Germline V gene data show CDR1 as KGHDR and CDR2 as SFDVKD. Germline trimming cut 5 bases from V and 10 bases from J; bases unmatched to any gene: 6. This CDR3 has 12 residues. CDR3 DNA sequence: TGTGCCACCAGTGGGGACAGCAGGGTAGCTTTCTTT. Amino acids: CATSGDSRVAFF.

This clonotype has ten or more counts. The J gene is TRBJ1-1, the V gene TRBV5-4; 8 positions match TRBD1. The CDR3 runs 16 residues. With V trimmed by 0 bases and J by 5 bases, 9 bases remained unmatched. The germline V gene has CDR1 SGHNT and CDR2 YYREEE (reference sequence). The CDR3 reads CASSLAGRTGRTEAFF. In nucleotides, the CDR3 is TGTGCCAGCAGCTTGGCAGGTCGGACAGGGCGGACTGAAGCTTTCTTT.

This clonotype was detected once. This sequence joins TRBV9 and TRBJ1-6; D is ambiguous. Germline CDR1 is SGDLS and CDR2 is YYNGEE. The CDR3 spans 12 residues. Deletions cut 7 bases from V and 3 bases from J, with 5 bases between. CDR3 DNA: TGTGCCAGCTACTACTATAATTCACCCCTCCACTTT. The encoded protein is CASYYYNSPLHF.

CDR3 bases: TGCAGCGTTTACACTAGCGGGGTTGAACCCCAAGAGACCCAGTACTTC. This codes for CSVYTSGVEPQETQYF. The rearrangement uses TRBV29-1 and TRBJ2-5, with 10 nucleotides matching TRBD2. V was pared by 5 bases and J by 1 base, with 10 bases of the junction left unmatched. There are 16 residues in the CDR3. CDR1 is SQVTM and CDR2 is ANQGSEA in the germline V gene.

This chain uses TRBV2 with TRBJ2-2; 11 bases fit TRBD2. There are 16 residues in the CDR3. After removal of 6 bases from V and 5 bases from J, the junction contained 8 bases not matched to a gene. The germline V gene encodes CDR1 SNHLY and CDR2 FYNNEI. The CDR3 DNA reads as TGTGCCAGCAGGCGGTCGGGACTAGCGGTAACCGGGGAGCTGTTTTTT. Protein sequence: CASRRSGLAVTGELFF.